Each of the 32 T cell receptor beta chains below was sequenced from the same sample in a study of blood T cells in healthy people across ages. PCR was performed a second time for roughly 7 to 11 cycles using a sample-barcoded 5' primer and a J-beta primer mix. TCRdb reanalysed the 5' RACE reads using MiXCR and keeps one entry per CDR3 protein. The table records just over 800,000 distinct CDR3 sequences, about 62% of them present only once. The sample consisted of blood. The origin of the receptors is a man aged 30 to 45 in good health.

The gene calls are TRBV4-2 and TRBJ2-3; D gene ambiguous. V was trimmed by 0 bases and J by 7 bases, leaving 11 bases between them. Germline assignment: CDR1 LGHNA and CDR2 YNFKEQ. CDR3 length: 14 residues. CDR3 in amino acids: CASSQELGVYTQYF. The CDR3 nucleotides read TGTGCCAGCAGCCAAGAGCTAGGCGTATATACGCAGTATTTT.

This rearrangement joins TRBV6-5 to TRBJ2-3, with 11 bases identical to TRBD1. Trimming at V came to 3 bases and at J to 4 bases, leaving 12 bases not matched to a gene. The CDR3 is 18 amino acids. Germline V gene data show CDR1 as MNHEY and CDR2 as SVGAGI. The CDR3 sequence: CASSYSSRTGGAADTQYF. CDR3 bases: TGTGCCAGCAGTTATTCGTCCCGGACAGGGGGCGCTGCAGATACGCAGTATTTT.

This clonotype has a single count. The gene calls are TRBV11-3 and TRBJ2-5, with D possibly TRBD1 on 6 matching bases. The CDR3 length is 13 residues. Trimming pared 5 bases from V and 4 bases from J, leaving 11 bases between. Germline values: CDR1 SGHNT, CDR2 YENEEA. The CDR3 DNA is TGTGCCAGCAGCGACGGACAGCGAGAGACCCAGTACTTC. It codes for CASSDGQRETQYF.

This clonotype was observed a few times. This sequence joins TRBV28 and TRBJ2-3; TRBD1 is a possible D gene (6 bases). The CDR3 loop spans 15 amino acids. CDR1 and CDR2 (germline): MDHEN, SYDVKM. Trimming cost V 4 bases and J 7 bases, with 18 bases left between them. The CDR3 DNA reads TGTGCCAGCAGTTCTCAGACAGGTTTTTGGAATACGCAGTATTTT. Translating it yields CASSSQTGFWNTQYF.

This chain connects TRBV11-3 to TRBJ1-1, with no clear D. Germline values: CDR1 SGHNT, CDR2 YENEEA. The CDR3 runs to 13 residues. Trimming pared 5 bases from V and 6 bases from J, leaving 13 bases between. The chain's CDR3 is CASSPGGLSEAFF. The CDR3 bases are TGTGCCAGCAGCCCAGGCGGCCTCTCTGAAGCTTTCTTT.

This clonotype appeared a few times. The chain uses TRBV5-1 and TRBJ1-6; 7 bases align to TRBD1. The V segment lost 1 base and the J segment 6 bases; nucleotides outside the gene matches: 13. Germline CDR1 reads SGHRS; CDR2 reads YFSETQ. The CDR3 has 18 residues. The CDR3: CASSLRPEGGGVNSPLHF. The DNA for the CDR3 is TGCGCCAGCAGCTTGAGGCCCGAGGGAGGGGGCGTTAATTCACCCCTCCACTTT.

The J gene is TRBJ2-3, the V gene TRBV28, with a possible D match to TRBD2 (6 bases). Trimming cost V 4 bases and J 5 bases, with 16 bases left between them. CDR3 length: 15 amino acids. CDR1 is MDHEN, CDR2 SYDVKM, per germline. CDR3 protein: CASSSMAGSQDTQYF. The CDR3 coding sequence is TGTGCCAGCAGTTCTATGGCGGGGAGTCAAGATACGCAGTATTTT.

V and J are TRBV3-1 and TRBJ1-6, with D perhaps TRBD1 (5 bases). This CDR3 spans 12 amino acids. V lost 0 bases and J 12 bases, leaving 6 bases between the germline ends. Germline V gene lookup returns CDR1 LGHDT and CDR2 YNNKEL (reference sequence). Here the CDR3 DNA reads TGTGCCAGCAGCCAAGATGACAGACCCCTCCACTTT. It specifies CASSQDDRPLHF.

This chain uses TRBV6-5 with TRBJ1-6, with 7 bases aligning to TRBD1. Germline CDR1 and CDR2: MNHEY and SVGAGI. The V segment lost 5 bases and the J segment 7 bases; nucleotides outside the gene matches: 8. This CDR3 has 15 residues. Here the CDR3 DNA reads TGTGCCAGCAGTCCTGGACAGGCTAGCAATTCACCCCTCCACTTT. It is translated as CASSPGQASNSPLHF.

This chain uses TRBV20-1 with TRBJ1-2; D possibly corresponds to TRBD1 (6 bases). V lost 4 bases to trimming and J lost 8 bases, with 17 bases between them. CDR1 is DFQATT, CDR2 SNEGSKA, per germline (reference sequence). The CDR3 length is 13 residues. CDR3 residues: CSAKKQGSWGYTF. The DNA of the CDR3 is TGCAGTGCTAAAAAACAGGGTAGCTGGGGCTACACCTTC.

V gene TRBV3-1 combines with J gene TRBJ2-5; D is unclear. TRBJ2-7 explains the end of the DNA better; the J call may be wrong. The CDR3 runs 15 residues. The germline V gene has CDR1 LGHDT and CDR2 YNNKEL (reference sequence). The CDR3 is CASSQMTGTPYEQYF. The CDR3, as DNA: TGTGCCAGCAGCCAAATGACTGGCACGCCCTACGAGCAGTACTTC.

This clonotype was seen a few times. This chain links TRBV7-9 with TRBJ2-5, with no clear D. The CDR3 is 15 amino acids. Trimming left V 3 bases short and J 2 bases short, with 13 bases between. CDR1 SEHNR and CDR2 FQNEAQ come from the germline V gene (reference sequence). The CDR3 protein is CASSFGQELQETQYF. The CDR3 nucleotides are TGTGCCAGCAGCTTCGGGCAGGAACTGCAAGAGACCCAGTACTTC.

The chain recombines TRBV5-1 with TRBJ2-1; TRBD1 matches at 9 bases. The better agreement between TRBJ2-7 and the DNA end casts doubt on the J call. This CDR3 has 14 amino acids. Germline-derived CDR1 and CDR2 are SGHRS and YFSETQ. The CDR3 reads CASSSRDRASEQYF. The CDR3 DNA is TGCGCCAGCAGCTCCCGGGACAGGGCATCCGAGCAGTACTTC.

V and J are TRBV27 and TRBJ2-3; D is possibly TRBD2 (5 bases). The length of the CDR3 is 15 residues. Trimming took off 4 bases at V and 1 base at J, with 12 bases between the two ends. In germline, CDR1 is MNHEY, CDR2 SMNVEV (reference sequence). The CDR3 region has the DNA TGTGCCAGCAGTTCCTTCGGTAGCGGCACAGATACGCAGTATTTT. Its protein is CASSSFGSGTDTQYF.

The rearrangement uses TRBV6-2 or TRBV6-3 and TRBJ2-4; no definite D call. The DNA end lines up better with TRBJ2-7; the J call may be wrong. Germline assignment: CDR1 MNHEY and CDR2 SVGEGT. The CDR3 loop spans 11 amino acids. CDR3 region: CASSQTVEQYF. In nucleotides, the CDR3 is TGTGCCAGCAGCCAGACGGTCGAGCAGTACTTC.

This sequence joins TRBV6-5 and TRBJ2-7, with unresolved D. The germline V and J ends were trimmed by 0 bases and 1 base, with 13 bases remaining between them. Per the germline V gene, CDR1 is MNHEY and CDR2 is SVGAGI. The CDR3 has 16 amino acids. CDR3 protein: CASSYSAAKRSYEQYF. Written as DNA, the CDR3 is TGTGCCAGCAGTTACTCTGCCGCTAAAAGGTCCTACGAGCAGTACTTC.

J is TRBJ2-4 and V is TRBV6-5; unclear D gene. V dropped 0 bases and J dropped 4 bases, with 10 bases sitting between them. CDR1 and CDR2 (germline): MNHEY, SVGAGI. This CDR3 is 15 amino acids long. The CDR3 protein is CASSYSVQGKNIQYF. In DNA, the CDR3 is TGTGCCAGCAGTTACTCGGTCCAAGGAAAAAACATTCAGTACTTC.

J is TRBJ2-7 and V is TRBV4-3; 8 bases line up with TRBD2. Trimming removed 0 bases from V and 2 bases from J; junction bases left unmatched: 6. CDR3 length: 16 amino acids. CDR1 is LGHNA, CDR2 YSLEER, per germline. The CDR3 protein is CASSQDVSGAPYEQYF. Here the CDR3 DNA reads TGCGCCAGCAGCCAAGATGTTAGCGGGGCACCCTACGAGCAGTACTTC.

This sequence joins TRBV12-3 or TRBV12-4 and TRBJ2-1; D unclear. The CDR3 is 12 amino acids. With 6 bases removed from V and 8 bases from J, the gap between germline ends came to 11 bases. CDR3 region: CASRILQDEQFF. Here the CDR3 DNA reads TGTGCCAGCAGAATCCTACAAGATGAGCAGTTCTTC.

V is TRBV21-1 and J is TRBJ1-2; the table gives TRBD1 as D, unverified against the DNA. TRBV21-1 is designated a pseudogene. There are 14 residues in the CDR3. The CDR3: CASTKTGGVYGYTF. The CDR3 region has the DNA TGTGCCAGCACCAAAACTGGGGGCGTGTATGGCTACACCTTC.

The sample holds many counts of this clonotype. The rearrangement joins TRBV7-2 to TRBJ1-2; D gene unclear. Per the germline V gene, CDR1 is SGHTA and CDR2 is FQGNSA. V shed 1 base and J shed 4 bases, with 10 bases lying between them. The length of the CDR3 is 14 residues. CDR3 amino acids: CASSLELGGYGYTF. CDR3 nucleotides: TGTGCCAGCAGCTTAGAGCTGGGTGGCTATGGCTACACCTTC.

This clonotype was seen only a few times. J is TRBJ2-5 and V is TRBV29-1; D could derive from TRBD1 or TRBD2 (7 bases each). Germline-derived CDR1 and CDR2 are SQVTM and ANQGSEA. Trimming pared 6 bases from V and 5 bases from J, leaving 16 bases between. The CDR3 is made up of 13 amino acids. The DNA of the CDR3 is TGCAGCGTGGGGAGGGGGCCTACGGAGACCCAGTACTTC. Translation gives CSVGRGPTETQYF.

The V gene is TRBV30, the J gene TRBJ2-3; D tentatively fits TRBD1 or TRBD2 (5 bases each). The V gene's germline CDR1 is GTSNPN and CDR2 SVGIG (reference sequence). The ends were cut back, 0 bases at V and 2 bases at J, with 12 bases in the middle. This CDR3 region has 15 residues. DNA for the CDR3: TGTGCCTGGAGTGTAATTCGGGGCTCCACAGATACGCAGTATTTT. Translated: CAWSVIRGSTDTQYF.

The J gene is TRBJ2-1, the V gene TRBV28; 7 bases agree with TRBD2. There are 12 residues in the CDR3. Germline V gives CDR1 MDHEN, CDR2 SYDVKM. After removal of 5 bases from V and 9 bases from J, the junction contained 4 bases not matched to a gene. CDR3 in amino acids: CASSDASGEQFF. CDR3 coding DNA: TGTGCCAGCAGTGACGCTAGCGGTGAGCAGTTCTTC.

This clonotype was seen a handful of times. This chain links TRBV7-3 with TRBJ2-5; tentatively, D is TRBD2 (6 bases). CDR1 and CDR2 from the germline V gene are SGHTA and FQGTGA. The CDR3 has 14 amino acids. V shed 5 bases and J shed 3 bases, with 13 bases lying between them. The CDR3 nucleotides are TGTGCCAGCAGCATTACCAGGGAGGAAGAGACCCAGTACTTC. It encodes CASSITREEETQYF.

This sequence joins TRBV3-1 and TRBJ2-7; 12 bases fit TRBD2. The length of the CDR3 is 15 residues. Germline-derived CDR1 and CDR2 are LGHDT and YNNKEL (reference sequence). J was trimmed by 5 bases and V by 4 bases; bases with no gene match: 6. The CDR3 spells CASSPLAGGPNEQYF. The CDR3 DNA sequence: TGTGCCAGCAGCCCGCTAGCGGGGGGGCCCAACGAGCAGTACTTC.

This chain joins TRBV11-2 and TRBJ2-3, with D uncertain. Germline-derived CDR1 and CDR2 are SGHAT and FQNNGV. Between the trimmed V and J ends, which lost 10 bases and 4 bases, there was a span of 15 bases. This CDR3 is 13 amino acids long. CDR3: CATAPLGADTQYF. As DNA, the CDR3 is TGTGCCACAGCCCCCCTTGGGGCAGATACGCAGTATTTT.

This chain links TRBV11-2 with TRBJ2-7; perhaps TRBD1 as D (5 bases). V lost 5 bases to trimming and J lost 1 base, with 15 bases between them. This CDR3 contains 15 residues. Germline V lookup: CDR1 SGHAT, CDR2 FQNNGV. CDR3: CASSLYPDSSYEQYF. DNA for the CDR3: TGTGCCAGCAGCCTTTACCCAGACAGTTCCTACGAGCAGTACTTC.

This chain links TRBV7-9 with TRBJ2-1, with 7 bases fitting TRBD1. V shed 2 bases and J 5 bases; nucleotides not matched to a gene: 3. In germline, CDR1 is SEHNR, CDR2 FQNEAQ (reference sequence). There are 14 residues in the CDR3. CDR3 nucleotide sequence: TGTGCCAGCAGCTTATCCACAGGGGACAATGAGCAGTTCTTC. Amino acid sequence: CASSLSTGDNEQFF.

This clonotype came up a few times. The chain combines TRBV4-3 with TRBJ1-1; TRBD1 might be the D (5 bases). CDR1 is LGHNA, CDR2 YSLEER, per germline. CDR3 length equals 16 residues. The V gene lost 0 bases and the J gene lost 3 bases, with 14 bases spanning the gap. This CDR3 reads CASSQEVGRGHTEAFF. The CDR3 DNA is TGCGCCAGCAGCCAAGAGGTAGGCCGGGGCCACACTGAAGCTTTCTTT.

This clonotype has a handful of counts. This chain joins TRBV29-1 and TRBJ1-2, with a weak D call TRBD1 (6 bases). Trimming pared 2 bases from V and 0 bases from J, leaving 7 bases between. Per the germline V gene, CDR1 is SQVTM and CDR2 is ANQGSEA. The CDR3 runs 13 residues. This CDR3 is CSVETGTNYGYTF. The CDR3 DNA reads as TGCAGCGTTGAAACAGGGACTAACTATGGCTACACCTTC.

This clonotype has just a few counts. The chain is built from TRBV7-2 and TRBJ2-4; D is unresolved. Looked up from germline, CDR1 is SGHTA and CDR2 is FQGNSA. The CDR3 has 12 residues. V dropped 3 bases and J dropped 8 bases, with 8 bases sitting between them. The CDR3 spells CASSFIGDIQYF. The CDR3 coding sequence is TGTGCCAGCAGCTTTATAGGTGACATTCAGTACTTC.